Only a few counts were recorded for the clone carrying this T cell receptor (beta chain). As yet, its antigen is unknown. The record originates from a study of T-cell memory formation after mild COVID-19. Study observations and caveats: What remained unconfirmed was the SARS-CoV-2 specificity of second-wave clones peaking on day 37. Of the contracting clones, CD4+ ones lay mainly in CM and EM, and CD8+ ones in EMRA. In pre-infection memory, a portion of responding clones appeared, which suggested that cross-reactive memory joined.

Each CDR3 protein is one row after TCRdb ran MiXCR on the 5' RACE reads. The sample yields about 420,000 distinct CDR3 sequences, more than 20% seen once. Trimming removed 2 bases at V and 3 bases at J, with 15 bases between. Germline V gives CDR1 SGHDT, CDR2 YYEEEE. This CDR3 spans 17 amino acids. V and J are TRBV5-6 and TRBJ2-6; no firm D call. The sequenced material came from PBMCs or a T cell subset sorted from them (not recorded which). This receptor was obtained from an adult woman who had mild COVID-19 (a few samples of this study predate the infection). Cell type and time point are not known. CDR3 nucleotide sequence: TGTGCCAGCAGCTTCCTTTCGGGTTTGGGTGGGGCCAACGTCCTGACTTTC. Its protein is CASSFLSGLGGANVLTF.